A single sample gave rise to the 9 T cell receptor beta chains below, sequenced in a study of T cells in Graves' hyperthyroidism and ophthalmopathy. Amplified TCR beta CDR3 regions came from RNA transcripts. During a first-round RT-PCR of the TCR CDR3, the HTBI primer set was used. MiXCR, run by TCRdb on the multiplex PCR reads, gives a single entry per CDR3 protein. The table includes about 95,000 distinct CDR3 sequences, roughly 39% detected once. The sample consisted of peripheral blood or thyroid tissue (not recorded which). These receptors all come from a woman in her twenties or thirties with Graves' hyperthyroidism.

This clonotype was found many times. DNA of the CDR3: TGTGCCAGCAACAGCTTGGACGGAAGCTATGGCTACACCTTC. Translating it yields CASNSLDGSYGYTF. The rearrangement joins TRBV3-1 to TRBJ1-2; no definite D call. The CDR3 covers 14 residues. Trimming took off 7 bases at V and 4 bases at J, with 16 bases between the two ends. Germline-derived CDR1 and CDR2 are LGHDT and YNNKEL (reference sequence).

This clonotype was picked up a small number of times. This chain joins TRBV30 and TRBJ1-3; D possibly corresponds to TRBD1 (5 bases). Germline CDR1 GTSNPN, CDR2 SVGIG (reference sequence). Trimming removed 5 bases from V and 2 bases from J, with 10 bases in between. CDR3 length: 13 amino acids. CDR3 bases: TGTGCCTGGGCAGGGAGCCCTGGAAACACCATATATTTT. Residues: CAWAGSPGNTIYF. Based on the CDR3 plus reference TRBV30 and TRBJ1-3, the full variable domain is SQTIHQWPATLVQPVGSPLSLECTVEGTSNPNLYWYRQAAGRGLQLLFYSVGIGQISSEVPQNLSASRPQDRQFILSSKKLLLSDSGFYLCAWAGSPGNTIYFGEGSWLTVV.

This sequence joins TRBV7-9 and TRBJ2-7, with D unclear. From germline, CDR1 is SEHNR and CDR2 FQNEAQ (reference sequence). Trimming pared 6 bases from V and 6 bases from J, leaving 18 bases between. This CDR3 is built from 14 residues. This CDR3 reads CASSSRVEISEQYF. CDR3 nucleotide sequence: TGTGCCAGCAGTTCCCGGGTGGAGATCTCCGAGCAGTACTTC.

This clonotype was seen many times. This chain uses TRBV7-2 with TRBJ1-2; TRBD1 might be the D (6 bases). Germline lookup yields CDR1 SGHTA and CDR2 FQGNSA. This CDR3 comprises 14 residues. V lost 5 bases and J 1 base, leaving 11 bases between the germline ends. This CDR3 is CASSRRQVNYGYTF. CDR3 nucleotide sequence: TGTGCCAGCAGCCGTCGACAGGTTAACTATGGCTACACCTTC.

J is TRBJ2-2 and V is TRBV7-2; TRBD1 matches 8 bases. This CDR3 spans 15 amino acids. CDR1 SGHTA and CDR2 FQGNSA come from the germline V gene. The trim removed 5 bases at V and 6 bases at J, leaving 8 bases unmatched. The CDR3 coding sequence is TGTGCCAGCAGCCCGGGACAGGATAGGCCCGGGGAGCTGTTTTTT. Its protein is CASSPGQDRPGELFF.

J is TRBJ1-3 and V is TRBV2; tentatively, D is TRBD1 (6 bases). V gave up 10 bases and J gave up 8 bases, with 24 bases separating them. Germline V gene lookup returns CDR1 SNHLY and CDR2 FYNNEI. The CDR3 is made up of 15 amino acids. CDR3 sequence: CATFRQDIYGYTIYF. DNA of the CDR3: TGTGCCACCTTTAGACAGGATATTTATGGCTACACCATATATTTT.

The chain uses TRBV2 and TRBJ2-3; 14 bases are shared with TRBD2. The CDR3 contains 16 residues. Per the germline V gene, CDR1 is SNHLY and CDR2 is FYNNEI. V lost 4 bases, J lost 5 bases, and 5 bases stayed unmatched. CDR3: CASSGLAGGPIDTQYF. Here the CDR3 DNA reads TGTGCCAGCAGTGGACTAGCGGGAGGGCCTATAGATACGCAGTATTTT.

This clonotype showed up many times. The chain has TRBV20-1 and TRBJ1-5, with D possibly TRBD1 on 6 matching bases. The CDR3 covers 14 residues. Germline lookup yields CDR1 DFQATT and CDR2 SNEGSKA (reference sequence). V was shortened by 6 bases and J by 4 bases, with 16 bases between the two germline ends. CDR3 DNA sequence: TGCAGTGCCAGCTGGGGGCCGTGGAATCAGCCCCAGCATTTT. This translates into CSASWGPWNQPQHF.

Ten or more counts support this clonotype. The chain joins TRBV5-1 to TRBJ1-3, with D possibly matching TRBD1 (5 bases). The CDR3 covers 14 residues. Trimming cost V 3 bases and J 0 bases, with 7 bases left between them. Per germline, CDR1 SGHRS and CDR2 YFSETQ. The CDR3, as DNA: TGCGCCAGCAGCTCAGGGCTCTCTGGAAACACCATATATTTT. It codes for CASSSGLSGNTIYF.